Below, 31 T cell receptor beta chains from the same sample are listed, as sequenced in a study of blood T cell repertoires in COVID-19. The data were produced by immunoSEQ multiplex PCR, yet TCRdb's version contains in-frame clones alone and is incomplete. The sample shows about 140,000 clones, more than 75% of them seen only once. Sequenced sample: peripheral blood. Receptor source: a woman aged 80 or over with acute or convalescent COVID-19.

The chain carries TRBV5-1 and TRBJ1-1; D remains ambiguous. The CDR3 runs 14 residues. Germline lookup yields CDR1 SGHRS and CDR2 YFSETQ. Trimming stripped 4 bases from V and 0 bases from J, with 10 bases between. Here the CDR3 reads CASSPFEMNTEAFF. The CDR3 DNA follows: TGCGCCAGCAGCCCTTTTGAGATGAACACTGAAGCTTTCTTT. The full variable domain, with the rest looked up from reference TRBV5-1 and TRBJ1-1, is KAGVTQTPRYLIKTRGQQVTLSCSPISGHRSVSWYQQTPGQGLQFLFEYFSETQRNKGNFPGRFSGRQFSNSRSEMNVSTLELGDSALYLCASSPFEMNTEAFFGQGTRLTVV.

CDR3 loop: CGLAGGTGHNEQFF. As DNA, the CDR3 is TGTGGACTAGCGGGAGGAACTGGTCACAATGAGCAGTTCTTC. V is TRBV30 and J is TRBJ2-1, with TRBD2 matching 13 bases. CDR3 length: 14 amino acids. The V gene's germline CDR1 is GTSNPN and CDR2 SVGIG (reference sequence).

The chain combines TRBV9 with TRBJ1-2; 8 bases are a match to TRBD1. Germline loops: CDR1 SGDLS, CDR2 YYNGEE. Unmatched junction bases numbered 10, after V lost 4 bases and J lost 5 bases. This CDR3 comprises 15 residues. CDR3 in amino acids: CASSTPRTGWYGYTF. DNA of the CDR3: TGTGCCAGCAGCACACCCCGGACAGGGTGGTATGGCTACACCTTC.

The V call is TRBV7-2, the J call TRBJ1-2; 7 bases match TRBD1. The CDR3 sequence is 14 residues long. Germline V gene data show CDR1 as SGHTA and CDR2 as FQGNSA. The J segment lost 4 bases and the V segment lost 1 base, leaving 3 bases of the junction unmatched. CDR3 residues: CASSLGQGAYGYTF. The CDR3 DNA is TGTGCCAGCAGCTTAGGACAGGGCGCCTATGGCTACACCTTC.

The chain employs TRBV18 and TRBJ2-7, with D perhaps matching TRBD1 (6 bases). CDR1 and CDR2 from the germline V gene are KGHSH and LQKENI. The ends were cut back, 3 bases at V and 5 bases at J, with 11 bases in the middle. The CDR3 has 13 residues. CDR3 protein: CASSPRQAHEQYF. The CDR3 DNA is TGTGCCAGCTCACCCCGACAGGCTCACGAGCAGTACTTC.

The CDR3 DNA follows: TGTGCCAGCAGTGCCTGGACAGGGGGCCCCTACGAGCAGTACTTC. Its protein product is CASSAWTGGPYEQYF. The chain uses TRBV28 and TRBJ2-7; 11 bases match TRBD1. Per the germline V gene, CDR1 is MDHEN and CDR2 is SYDVKM. The CDR3 contains 15 residues. V shed 5 bases, J shed 2 bases, and the junction held 5 bases outside the gene matches.

CDR3 in DNA: TGTGCCACCAGCAGAGAAGTTCTAGGCTCCTACGAGCAGTACTTC. Translated: CATSREVLGSYEQYF. The chain joins TRBV15 to TRBJ2-7; D unresolved. Trimming took 0 bases from V and 0 from J, leaving 9 bases between them. From germline, CDR1 is LNHNV and CDR2 YYDKDF (reference sequence). This CDR3 has 15 amino acids.

The chain links TRBV19 to TRBJ2-5, with D maybe TRBD2 (5 bases). Trimming pared 4 bases from V and 6 bases from J, leaving 9 bases between. CDR3 length equals 12 residues. CDR1 and CDR2 (germline): LNHDA, SQIVND (reference sequence). The CDR3 sequence is CASSKSGQTQYF. DNA for the CDR3: TGTGCCAGTAGTAAGAGCGGACAGACCCAGTACTTC.

The rearrangement joins TRBV7-2 to TRBJ1-2; D uncertain. The germline V gene encodes CDR1 SGHTA and CDR2 FQGNSA. The length of the CDR3 is 14 residues. V was pared by 0 bases and J by 7 bases, with 12 bases between. CDR3 region: CASSLASQSGGYTF. The CDR3 DNA sequence: TGTGCCAGCAGCTTAGCGTCCCAGTCGGGTGGCTACACCTTC. Full variable domain (missing parts from reference TRBV7-2 and TRBJ1-2): GAGVSQSPSNKVTEKGKDVELRCDPISGHTALYWYRQSLGQGLEFLIYFQGNSAPDKSGLPSDRFSAERTGGSVSTLTIQRTQQEDSAVYLCASSLASQSGGYTFGSGTRLTVV.

This clone was counted only a few times. The chain combines TRBV19 with TRBJ1-2, with D perhaps matching TRBD1 (5 bases). Germline-derived CDR1 and CDR2 are LNHDA and SQIVND (reference sequence). CDR3 length: 14 residues. V was clipped by 5 bases and J by 4 bases, with 14 bases between them. CDR3 nucleotide sequence: TGTGCCAGTAGTGCGCCCAGGGAGGGCTATGGCTACACCTTC. Translating gives CASSAPREGYGYTF.

J is TRBJ1-1 and V is TRBV16; 8 bases are shared with TRBD1. Trimming cost V 4 bases and J 4 bases; bases outside gene matches: 8. The germline gives CDR1 KGHSY, CDR2 FQNENV. CDR3 length: 15 amino acids. CDR3 nucleotides: TGTGCCAGCAGCCGTGCGGACAGGGTAAGCACTGAAGCTTTCTTT. Amino acid sequence: CASSRADRVSTEAFF.

The chain joins TRBV6-6 to TRBJ1-2; TRBD1 matches 11 bases. Germline V gene sequence: CDR1 MNHNY, CDR2 SVGAGI (reference sequence). The CDR3 length is 13 residues. Unmatched junction bases numbered 3, after V lost 8 bases and J lost 4 bases. The CDR3 DNA follows: TGTGCCAGCTGGACAGGGGGCGGCTATGGCTACACCTTC. This codes for CASWTGGGYGYTF.

This chain uses TRBV11-3 with TRBJ2-2, with 7 positions matching TRBD2. The germline V gene encodes CDR1 SGHNT and CDR2 YENEEA. V shed 1 base and J 5 bases; nucleotides not matched to a gene: 4. The CDR3 loop spans 15 amino acids. CDR3: CASSLGGGSTGELFF. In nucleotides, the CDR3 is TGTGCCAGCAGCTTAGGCGGGGGAAGTACCGGGGAGCTGTTTTTT.

V and J are TRBV12-3 or TRBV12-4 and TRBJ1-5; D unclear. V lost 3 bases to trimming and J lost 5 bases, with 8 bases between them. CDR3 length: 13 amino acids. The CDR3 sequence: CASSFRLDQPQHF. The CDR3, as DNA: TGTGCCAGCAGTTTCAGGCTGGATCAGCCCCAGCATTTT.

This chain joins TRBV19 and TRBJ1-4; possibly TRBD1 for D (6 bases). The CDR3 is 17 residues long. Trimming stripped 3 bases from V and 3 bases from J, with 17 bases between. Germline V gene sequence: CDR1 LNHDA, CDR2 SQIVND (reference sequence). The CDR3 here is CASSIRGILVSNEKLFF. CDR3 bases: TGTGCCAGTAGTATTAGGGGGATTCTGGTGTCTAATGAAAAACTGTTTTTT.

The J gene is TRBJ2-7, the V gene TRBV10-3, with D perhaps TRBD2 (7 bases). Between the trimmed V and J ends, which lost 5 bases and 5 bases, there was a span of 16 bases. The CDR3 is made up of 14 amino acids. From germline, CDR1 is ENHRY and CDR2 SYGVKD. The CDR3, as DNA: TGTGCCATCAGTAGCTTGGCGGGGGCGGACGAGCAGTACTTC. Its protein product is CAISSLAGADEQYF.

This clone was seen a few times. The chain is built from TRBV30 and TRBJ2-7; 12 nucleotides line up with TRBD2. Losses at the gene ends were 4 bases for V and 6 bases for J; bases not matched to a gene: 7. CDR1 is GTSNPN, CDR2 SVGIG, per germline (reference sequence). CDR3 size: 14 residues. The CDR3 region is CAWTSGRAAGEQYF. The DNA for the CDR3 is TGTGCCTGGACTAGCGGGAGGGCGGCGGGCGAGCAGTACTTC.

This clone has more than one count but fewer than ten. J is TRBJ1-2 and V is TRBV11-2; 7 bases agree with TRBD1. Per germline, CDR1 SGHAT and CDR2 FQNNGV. Trimming at V came to 4 bases and at J to 3 bases, leaving 8 bases not matched to a gene. The CDR3 totals 15 residues. CDR3 DNA sequence: TGTGCCAGCAGCTCATTCAGGGGGAAAGACTATGGCTACACCTTC. It yields the protein CASSSFRGKDYGYTF.

A single count supports this clone. The V call is TRBV30, the J call TRBJ1-1; 7 nucleotides line up with TRBD1. The CDR3 runs 13 residues. V lost 3 bases to trimming and J lost 2 bases; unmatched junction nucleotides: 3. Germline V gene data show CDR1 as GTSNPN and CDR2 as SVGIG (reference sequence). The CDR3 nucleotides read TGTGCCTGGAGCCGGGACAGAAACACTGAAGCTTTCTTT. Its translation: CAWSRDRNTEAFF. The variable domain in full, with the rest retrieved from reference TRBV30 and TRBJ1-1, is SQTIHQWPATLVQPVGSPLSLECTVEGTSNPNLYWYRQAAGRGLQLLFYSVGIGQISSEVPQNLSASRPQDRQFILSSKKLLLSDSGFYLCAWSRDRNTEAFFGQGTRLTVV.

The chain combines TRBV5-1 with TRBJ2-5, with 9 bases lining up with TRBD1. V dropped 6 bases and J dropped 2; count of bases not matched to a gene: 8. Germline-derived CDR1 and CDR2 are SGHRS and YFSETQ. This CDR3 is 15 amino acids long. The CDR3 sequence is CASNIMTGGQETQYF. The CDR3 DNA follows: TGCGCCAGCAACATTATGACAGGGGGACAAGAGACCCAGTACTTC. The whole variable domain, filled in from reference TRBV5-1 and TRBJ2-5, reads KAGVTQTPRYLIKTRGQQVTLSCSPISGHRSVSWYQQTPGQGLQFLFEYFSETQRNKGNFPGRFSGRQFSNSRSEMNVSTLELGDSALYLCASNIMTGGQETQYFGPGTRLLVL.

This clone occurred a few times. This chain uses TRBV5-1 with TRBJ1-3, with TRBD1 matching 8 bases. The CDR3 consists of 17 residues. CDR1 and CDR2 (germline): SGHRS, YFSETQ. V gave up 4 bases and J gave up 1 base; unmatched junction bases: 10. The CDR3 sequence: CASSRGQGKRSGNTIYF. In nucleotides, the CDR3 is TGCGCCAGCAGCCGAGGACAGGGCAAAAGGTCTGGAAACACCATATATTTT. The full variable domain, with the rest looked up from reference TRBV5-1 and TRBJ1-3, is KAGVTQTPRYLIKTRGQQVTLSCSPISGHRSVSWYQQTPGQGLQFLFEYFSETQRNKGNFPGRFSGRQFSNSRSEMNVSTLELGDSALYLCASSRGQGKRSGNTIYFGEGSWLTVV.

The rearrangement links TRBV10-2 to TRBJ1-6; D gene uncertain. The CDR3 sequence is 13 residues long. V dropped 5 bases and J dropped 10 bases, with 12 bases sitting between them. Per the germline V gene, CDR1 is WSHSY and CDR2 is SAAADI. The DNA for the CDR3 is TGCGCCAGCAGTCCCGTAACGCGGTCACCCCTCCACTTT. Its protein is CASSPVTRSPLHF.

The chain employs TRBV4-1 and TRBJ1-6, with a possible D match to TRBD1 (6 bases). CDR1 and CDR2 (germline): MGHRA, YSYEKL. The V gene lost 5 bases and the J gene lost 7 bases, with 18 bases spanning the gap. There are 16 residues in the CDR3. In DNA form, the CDR3 reads TGCGCCAGCAGCACTAGAGCCAGGGACATCAATTCACCCCTCCACTTT. It is translated as CASSTRARDINSPLHF.

The gene calls are TRBV10-3 and TRBJ2-1; perhaps TRBD2 as D (6 bases). This CDR3 is 15 amino acids long. Trimming took off 4 bases at V and 6 bases at J, with 16 bases between the two ends. CDR1 ENHRY and CDR2 SYGVKD come from the germline V gene. For the CDR3, the DNA is TGTGCCATCAGTGGGAGGGGCGGACTCCGCAATGAGCAGTTCTTC. Translated: CAISGRGGLRNEQFF.

V gene TRBV2 combines with J gene TRBJ1-6; 10 bases line up with TRBD1. The germline V gene has CDR1 SNHLY and CDR2 FYNNEI. Losses at the gene ends were 4 bases for V and 10 bases for J; bases not matched to a gene: 4. This CDR3 comprises 14 residues. CDR3 residues: CASSGTGGRSPLHF. CDR3 DNA: TGTGCCAGCAGTGGGACAGGGGGAAGGTCACCCCTCCACTTT.

V gene TRBV6-5 combines with J gene TRBJ1-5, with D tentatively TRBD1 (6 bases). This CDR3 has 15 residues. Germline-derived CDR1 and CDR2 are MNHEY and SVGAGI. With 6 bases removed from V and 1 base from J, the gap between germline ends came to 13 bases. CDR3 bases: TGTGCCAGCAGAGCGGACAGAGGGAGCAATCAGCCCCAGCATTTT. Translation: CASRADRGSNQPQHF.

V usage is TRBV4-2 and J usage is TRBJ2-1; D is unresolved. CDR3 length: 14 amino acids. Germline CDR1 reads LGHNA; CDR2 reads YNFKEQ. V shed 0 bases and J shed 3 bases, with 6 bases lying between them. CDR3 sequence: CASSQDQVYNEQFF. DNA for the CDR3: TGTGCCAGCAGCCAAGATCAGGTCTACAATGAGCAGTTCTTC.

The V and J genes are TRBV12-5 and TRBJ2-1; TRBD2 agrees at 15 bases. The CDR3 has 18 amino acids. The V segment lost 3 bases and the J segment 0 bases; nucleotides outside the gene matches: 3. Germline values: CDR1 LGHNT, CDR2 FRNRAP. CDR3 DNA sequence: TGTGCTAGTGGTTTAGGACTAGCGGGGGGGAGCTCCTACAATGAGCAGTTCTTC. This codes for CASGLGLAGGSSYNEQFF.

The chain joins TRBV5-6 to TRBJ1-6; 7 nucleotides line up with TRBD1. The ends lost 1 base at V and 8 bases at J; junction bases unmatched: 3. Germline loops: CDR1 SGHDT, CDR2 YYEEEE. This CDR3 has 14 amino acids. CDR3 DNA: TGTGCCAGCAGCTTGCGAGGGGGCGATTCACCCCTCCACTTT. Residues: CASSLRGGDSPLHF.

This clone was observed once. The chain combines TRBV19 with TRBJ2-1; D unresolved. Between the trimmed V and J ends, which lost 6 bases and 4 bases, there was a span of 4 bases. Per germline, CDR1 LNHDA and CDR2 SQIVND (reference sequence). The CDR3 has 11 residues. The CDR3 here is CASRRYNEQFF. The CDR3 nucleotides read TGTGCCAGTAGACGGTACAATGAGCAGTTCTTC.

The J gene is TRBJ1-3, the V gene TRBV2; TRBD1 is a possible D gene (5 bases). CDR1 SNHLY and CDR2 FYNNEI come from the germline V gene. This CDR3 comprises 14 residues. The V end lost 7 bases, the J end lost 2 bases, and 12 bases lay between the germline ends. CDR3 coding DNA: TGTGCCAGCATCAGGTCGGGGGCTGGAAACACCATATATTTT. Amino acids: CASIRSGAGNTIYF.